This T cell receptor beta chain appears in the sequencing data of a study of response to subunit inactivated influenza vaccine. Study conclusions and caveats: The authors offered the suggestion that each seasonal influenza vaccination recruits few new T cells.

This CDR3 contains 15 residues. Germline trimming cut 3 bases from V and 6 bases from J; bases unmatched to any gene: 6. Germline V gene lookup returns CDR1 MNHGY and CDR2 SAAAGT. Points on this clonotype: Its specificity is unknown.

TCRdb used MiXCR to reprocess the RT-PCR reads, holding one entry per CDR3 protein. The table has around 650,000 distinct CDR3 sequences, roughly 14% seen once; the top ten hold more than 9%. The sequenced sample was PBMCs from blood, obtained approximately 12 days after vaccination. The TCR sequence derives from a man aged 50 to 59 who received an inactivated influenza vaccine. The gene calls are TRBV6-8 and TRBJ2-1; 9 positions match TRBD2. CDR3 residues: CASSYQRGGANEQFF. CDR3 coding DNA: TGTGCCAGCAGTTATCAACGCGGGGGGGCCAATGAGCAGTTCTTC.